There are many counts of the clone carrying this T cell receptor beta chain. The antigen remains undetermined. The sample comes from a study of identical twins. Study-wide results and limits: Some out-of-frame alpha sequences were shared by twins, and these showed excess low generation probability. Invariant MAIT and iNKT cells could partly confound zero-insertion analyses. Conclusions leaned on cross-sectional statistical analysis and did not track the same donors over time.

This CDR3 contains 14 residues. V lost 1 base and J 7 bases, leaving 10 bases between the germline ends. The germline V gene encodes CDR1 LNHNV and CDR2 YYDKDF (reference sequence). Template switching added a universal primer site, and cDNA bore unique molecular identifiers. Each CDR3 protein is one row after TCRdb ran MiXCR on the 5' RACE reads. The sample has some 500,000 distinct CDR3 sequences; 9.6% are singletons. This same sample was also taken into another study, of yellow fever vaccine responses in identical twins.

The rearrangement joins TRBV15 to TRBJ2-2, with a tentative D call TRBD1 (6 bases). This TCR derives from a woman aged 18-30 years in good health. Sequenced material: PBMCs. The CDR3 nucleotides are TGTGCCACCAGCAGAGGGACAGAGAACGGGGAGCTGTTTTTT. This gives the protein CATSRGTENGELFF.